This T cell receptor beta chain was sequenced during a study of cytomegalovirus exposure and HLA in healthy donors. The wider study: Early released data had about 85 million unique TCRs, all coming from HLA-typed donors. The study, taken as a whole, reports: In vitro assays verified that three CMV-associated chains recognized CMV antigens specifically.

This clone turned up a few times. Its specificity is unknown. PCR amplification relied on 60 Vbeta primers (plus 13 Jbeta primers). Only in-frame clones appear in the TCRdb table, and some are missing; sequencing was by immunoSEQ multiplex PCR. The sample yields 100,000 to 150,000 clones, about 8.5% seen once. V lost 4 bases, J lost 6 bases, and 4 bases stayed unmatched. The germline gives CDR1 SEHNR, CDR2 FQNEAQ (reference sequence). This CDR3 contains 15 residues. The V call is TRBV7-9, the J call TRBJ2-1; 12 nucleotides line up with TRBD2. Source material: PBMCs. The sequence was collected from a middle-aged man in good health and CMV-seronegative. Written as DNA, the CDR3 is TGTGCCAGCAGCTCATCTAGCGGGGGGGCCAATGAGCAGTTCTTC. It is translated as CASSSSSGGANEQFF.